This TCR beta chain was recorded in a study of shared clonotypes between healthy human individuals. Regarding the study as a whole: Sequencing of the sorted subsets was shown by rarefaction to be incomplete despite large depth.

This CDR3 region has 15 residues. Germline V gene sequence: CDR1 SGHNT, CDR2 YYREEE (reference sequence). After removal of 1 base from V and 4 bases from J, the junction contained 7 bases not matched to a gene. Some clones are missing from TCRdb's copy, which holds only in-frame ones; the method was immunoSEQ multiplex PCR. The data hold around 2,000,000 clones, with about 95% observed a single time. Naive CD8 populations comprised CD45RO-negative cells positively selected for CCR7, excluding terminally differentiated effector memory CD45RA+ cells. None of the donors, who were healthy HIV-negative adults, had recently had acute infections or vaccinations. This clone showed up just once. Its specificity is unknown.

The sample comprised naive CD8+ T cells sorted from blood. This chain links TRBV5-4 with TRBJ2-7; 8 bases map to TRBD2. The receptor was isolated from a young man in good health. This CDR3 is CASSLMPSGFYEQYF. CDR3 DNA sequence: TGTGCCAGCAGCTTGATGCCTAGCGGGTTTTACGAGCAGTACTTC.